Sequencing of this T cell receptor (beta chain) was carried out in a study of shared clonotypes between healthy human individuals (TCRdb year 2020). With respect to the entire study: Two women and a few men aged 18 to 49 years were included in the cohort. Per donor, three plates each were used for CD4 naive and CD4 memory, two for CD8 naive, and one for CD8 memory. The study deeply sequenced blood TCR repertoires of five healthy adults to estimate repertoire size and the extent of clonotype sharing between individuals. To increase sequencing depth and limit assay-specific biases, different laboratories used diverse techniques to prepare libraries and sequence TCR repertoires. Between about 0.8 and 8.9 billion PBMCs per donor were obtained by leukapheresis.

The cysteine opens and the phenylalanine closes a CDR3 of 16 amino acids. Only the CDR3 DNA is retained, 48 bases long and in frame from the first base. CDR1 SEHNR and CDR2 FQNEAQ are derived from the germline V gene (reference sequence). After removal of 5 bases from V and 1 base from J, the junction retains 10 bases not matched to a gene. TCR CDR3 regions were amplified from genomic DNA by multiplex PCR using the deep immunoSEQ assay. For each cell subset, the extracted genomic DNA was distributed evenly across all wells of several immunoSEQ 96-well plates, and each plate served as one replicate. For sorted subsets, each replicate PCR was loaded with about 0.2 ug genomic DNA, equivalent to about 33,000 T cell genomes. Purified libraries were quantified with a Qubit 3.0 fluorometer, sized on a Bioanalyzer 2100, and re-quantified with the KAPA Library Quantification kit. Each immunoSEQ 96-well plate was sequenced on its own single-read 150-cycle Illumina NextSeq 550 flow cell. The published analysis was carried out like this. Because the immunoSEQ output included only junctional sequences and no quality scores, the filtering could not be the same as the filtering used for full-length reads. To assign V/J genes and CDR3, sequences were annotated against IMGT germline references using PyIR, a Python wrapper for IgBLAST v1.9. Reads were filtered out if the reads had weak V/J assignments (E-value above 1e-6), no CDR3, stop codons, out-of-frame junctions, or ambiguous translated residues. V3J clonotypes were defined as sequences sharing the same inferred V gene, J gene, and CDR3 amino acid sequence. To compute the percentage overlap between repertoires, the number of shared unique clonotypes was divided by the size of the smaller repertoire. RTK rarefaction, the Chao1 estimator, and Recon v2.1 estimates of unobserved clonotypes were used to assess repertoire richness. Generation probabilities for all TCRbeta clonotypes obtained by the gDNA method from a handful of donors were computed using OLGA. The clones in this table, taken by TCRdb from immuneACCESS, are in-frame only. Not every clone is retained; where verified, under half of the shortfall comes from an unresolved V gene, and the cause of the rest is unknown. That table gives V, J and clone size, and the DNA gave D and trimming. In this sample the table shows approximately 2,200,000 clones, more than 85% of which occur a single time. The ten largest make up 1.5% to 2% of the sample.

CD8 naive samples consisted of CD45RO-negative cells that were positively selected for CCR7, yielding a CD45RA+CCR7+ population without TemRA cells. The donors were healthy, HIV-negative adults with no recently reported acute infections or vaccinations. Every donor was a Caucasian adult residing in Nashville, Tennessee, USA. After blood collection by leukapheresis, PBMCs were isolated using Ficoll-Histopaque density gradient centrifugation and then cryopreserved in the vapor phase of liquid nitrogen. Analytical flow cytometry was used to check the purity and quantity of every magnetically sorted T cell population. From each sorted fraction, genomic DNA was isolated and quantified by UV absorbance on a Nanodrop 2000c. Findings and caveats that apply to the study as a whole: Across a few donors, approximately 5% of naive CD4, approximately 4% of naive CD8, around 2.1% of memory CD4, and 0.3% to 0.45% of memory CD8 clonotypes were shared. Pairwise subsampling led to the expectation that sequencing depth would affect the degree of clonotype sharing among donors. Higher generation probabilities were observed for clonotypes shared by all four sorted-subset donors than for non-shared clonotypes. Incomplete sequencing was indicated by rarefaction of sorted-subset datasets, despite the large sequencing depth. Sampling was limited to blood, and TCR repertoires in tissue likely differ from TCR repertoires in blood. Because the study included a small number of donors, the genetic and exposure-history diversity represented was limited. Larger estimated clonotype richness was generally found for naive subsets than for memory subsets.

Concerning this clone itself: Its antigen remains unidentified. The input lacks base qualities; no much larger clone sits a single base away.

The sequencing sample was made of naive CD8+ T cells from PBMCs. Taken with the paper, the label for cell subset or site translates to: CD45RA+CCR7+. The source of this sequence is a man aged 18 to 30 in good health. Some clones in this sample may be carry-over from other donors' samples. The chain is assembled from TRBV7-9 and TRBJ2-5; 7 bases in the middle match TRBD1. The sequenced DNA is TGTGCCAGCAGCGGCAAGTGGGACAGAGTCCAAGAGACCCAGTACTTC. This encodes CASSGKWDRVQETQYF. The reference TRBV7-9 and TRBJ2-5 proteins fill in what lies around the CDR3, so the full variable domain reads DTGVSQNPRHKITKRGQNVTFRCDPISEHNRLYWYRQTLGQGPEFLTYFQNEAQLEKSRLLSDRFSAERPKGSFSTLEIQRTEQGDSAMYLCASSGKWDRVQETQYFGPGTRLLVL.